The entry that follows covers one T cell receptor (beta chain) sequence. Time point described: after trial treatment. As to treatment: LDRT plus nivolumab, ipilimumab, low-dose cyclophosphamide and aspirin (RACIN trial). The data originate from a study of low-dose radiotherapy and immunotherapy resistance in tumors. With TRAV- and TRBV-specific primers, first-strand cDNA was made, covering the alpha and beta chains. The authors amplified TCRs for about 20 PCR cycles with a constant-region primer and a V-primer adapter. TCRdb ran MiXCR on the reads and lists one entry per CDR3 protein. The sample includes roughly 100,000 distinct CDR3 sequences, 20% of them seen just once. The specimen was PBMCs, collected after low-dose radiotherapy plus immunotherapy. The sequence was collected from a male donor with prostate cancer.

Here the CDR3 DNA reads TGTGCCAGCAGCCAAGGTAACGACGCCTACGAGCAGTACTTC. Protein: CASSQGNDAYEQYF. The chain uses TRBV3-1 and TRBJ2-7; D gene ambiguous. The germline V gene encodes CDR1 LGHDT and CDR2 YNNKEL (reference sequence). V was shortened by 1 base and J by 2 bases, with 9 bases between the two germline ends. The CDR3 runs 14 residues.